The 24 T cell receptor beta chains below come from one sample, sequenced in a study of T cells expressing NK-cell markers. From the 5' RACE reads, TCRdb lists one entry per CDR3 protein and no DNA. The sample features 500,000 to 600,000 distinct CDR3 sequences, with 3% to 4.5% in its top ten. Specimen: blood T cells: a sorted CD56 or NKG2C T cell subset, CD4+ or CD8+ T cells, or bulk PBMC T cells (not recorded which). The receptors originated from a man aged 18-30 years in good health.

The chain combines TRBV29-1 with TRBJ1-5. The CDR3 length is 13 residues. Per the germline V gene, CDR1 is SQVTM and CDR2 is ANQGSEA. This CDR3 is CSVDLGTGQPQHF.

The gene calls are TRBV20-1 and TRBJ2-2; TCRdb picks TRBD1, but there is no DNA to check that call. CDR1 and CDR2 (germline): DFQATT, SNEGSKA (reference sequence). The CDR3 runs to 15 residues. CDR3: CSARLGTTNTGELFF.

The chain joins TRBV20-1 to TRBJ2-3; there is no DNA to check the TCRdb D call of TRBD1. From germline, CDR1 is DFQATT and CDR2 SNEGSKA (reference sequence). This CDR3 is built from 15 residues. CDR3 sequence reads: CSARAARGGTDTQYF.

The V call is TRBV12-3 or TRBV12-4, the J call TRBJ1-1. The length of the CDR3 is 13 residues. The CDR3 protein is CASSKTVNTEAFF.

The V and J genes are TRBV20-1 and TRBJ2-5; the D gene TCRdb calls, TRBD2, cannot be checked with no DNA. The germline V gene has CDR1 DFQATT and CDR2 SNEGSKA (reference sequence). The CDR3 is made up of 18 amino acids. The CDR3: CSARDLFRRDPRQETQYF.

The gene calls are TRBV7-2 and TRBJ2-1; TCRdb returns TRBD1, unconfirmable since there is no DNA. The CDR3 is made up of 11 amino acids. From germline, CDR1 is SGHTA and CDR2 FQGNSA. This CDR3 is CASSLGQTEVF.

This rearrangement joins TRBV28 to TRBJ2-5; the TCRdb call, TRBD1, lacks DNA for checking. The CDR3 totals 17 residues. CDR1 is MDHEN, CDR2 SYDVKM, per germline. The CDR3 loop is CASSPRTGISLQETQYF.

The chain recombines TRBV4-1 with TRBJ2-6; the D call of TRBD1 rests on TCRdb alone, since no DNA is present to check it. Germline V gene data show CDR1 as MGHRA and CDR2 as YSYEKL. The CDR3 is made up of 18 amino acids. The CDR3 protein is CASSGGQGKRSGANVLTF.

The chain is built from TRBV20-1 and TRBJ2-1; the D gene TCRdb calls, TRBD1, cannot be checked with no DNA. CDR3 length: 15 amino acids. Germline values: CDR1 DFQATT, CDR2 SNEGSKA (reference sequence). The CDR3 protein is CSAPTQGRSYNEQFF.

The chain links TRBV7-9 to TRBJ2-6. The germline CDR1 and CDR2 sequences are SEHNR and FQNEAQ (reference sequence). CDR3 length equals 14 residues. This CDR3 reads CASSFQSGANVLTF.

The chain is built from TRBV12-3 or TRBV12-4 and TRBJ2-6; the TRBD2 assignment by TCRdb is unverifiable without DNA. This CDR3 spans 16 amino acids. CDR3 sequence: CASRRREGPGANVLTF.

The gene calls are TRBV5-5 and TRBJ2-2; the TCRdb D gene call, TRBD2, has no DNA to confirm it. The CDR3 has 15 amino acids. Germline V CDR1 and CDR2: SGHKS, YYEKEE (reference sequence). The chain's CDR3 is CASSVSGVNTGELFF.

V usage is TRBV2 and J usage is TRBJ2-3. Germline CDR1 reads SNHLY; CDR2 reads FYNNEI. CDR3 length: 14 residues. This chain's CDR3 is CASSEDQTPDTQYF.

The chain recombines TRBV28 with TRBJ2-7; TCRdb names TRBD1, which stays unverified in the absence of DNA. The germline CDR1 and CDR2 sequences are MDHEN and SYDVKM. The CDR3 is made up of 14 amino acids. The CDR3 protein is CASSSLDRGPEQYF.

This sequence joins TRBV3-1 and TRBJ2-5; TCRdb selects TRBD2, and the lack of DNA leaves this call unchecked. This CDR3 spans 16 amino acids. The germline gives CDR1 LGHDT, CDR2 YNNKEL (reference sequence). The CDR3 loop is CASSQVGLAGGETQYF.

The genes are TRBV30 and TRBJ1-1; the TCRdb call, TRBD1, lacks DNA for checking. The germline V gene has CDR1 GTSNPN and CDR2 SVGIG (reference sequence). The CDR3 is 16 residues long. The CDR3 loop is CAWRDPGRTGNTEAFF.

The V and J genes are TRBV24-1 and TRBJ2-3; TCRdb indicates TRBD1, and absent DNA this call remains unverified. This CDR3 region has 19 residues. The germline gives CDR1 KGHDR, CDR2 SFDVKD. This chain's CDR3 is CATSDLDRVSDRDTDTQYF.

The chain employs TRBV5-1 and TRBJ2-2; TCRdb indicates TRBD2, and absent DNA this call remains unverified. The CDR3 consists of 17 residues. CDR1 is SGHRS and CDR2 is YFSETQ in the germline V gene. CDR3 sequence reads: CASTSGLAGPNTGELFF.

The chain links TRBV18 to TRBJ1-2; TCRdb's D gene call, TRBD1, goes unchecked for lack of DNA. Per germline, CDR1 KGHSH and CDR2 LQKENI. The CDR3 covers 16 residues. The CDR3 protein is CASSPPLGGSPYGYTF.

CDR3 sequence: CASSTPRGDTQYF. The J gene is TRBJ2-3, the V gene TRBV6-1. The length of the CDR3 is 13 residues. CDR1 and CDR2 (germline): MNHNS, SASEGT.

The J gene is TRBJ1-1, the V gene TRBV12-3 or TRBV12-4; TCRdb lists TRBD1, though no DNA is available to test this call. The CDR3 consists of 15 residues. This CDR3 reads CASSLDRGRNTEAFF.

The V and J genes are TRBV29-1 and TRBJ2-1. CDR1 and CDR2 (germline): SQVTM, ANQGSEA. This CDR3 contains 15 residues. The CDR3 is CSVEEGFYYRNEQFF.

The chain combines TRBV5-1 with TRBJ2-3. Germline V gene data show CDR1 as SGHRS and CDR2 as YFSETQ. CDR3 length: 11 amino acids. The CDR3 region is CASSIQDTQYF. The entire variable domain, with the rest obtained from reference TRBV5-1 and TRBJ2-3, is as follows: KAGVTQTPRYLIKTRGQQVTLSCSPISGHRSVSWYQQTPGQGLQFLFEYFSETQRNKGNFPGRFSGRQFSNSRSEMNVSTLELGDSALYLCASSIQDTQYFGPGTRLTVL.

The genes are TRBV2 and TRBJ2-1; TCRdb picks TRBD2, but there is no DNA to check that call. The germline V gene encodes CDR1 SNHLY and CDR2 FYNNEI. The CDR3 runs 14 residues. This CDR3 is CASSERRSAPEQFF. The full variable domain, its missing parts supplied by reference TRBV2 and TRBJ2-1, is EPEVTQTPSHQVTQMGQEVILRCVPISNHLYFYWYRQILGQKVEFLVSFYNNEISEKSEIFDDQFSVERPDGSNFTLKIRSTKLEDSAMYFCASSERRSAPEQFFGPGTRLTVL.